Only a few counts were recorded for the clone carrying this TCR beta chain. The antigen is not known. Amplification targeted TCR beta CDR3 regions from RNA transcripts. Carried out on the TCR CDR3, a first-round RT-PCR used the HTBI primer set. TCRdb independently ran MiXCR on the multiplex PCR reads; one entry per CDR3 protein. There are approximately 430,000 distinct CDR3 sequences in the sample; 14% to 15% occur only once, and over 10% lies in the top ten. The CDR3 spans 12 residues. V lost 2 bases and J 5 bases, leaving 6 bases between the germline ends. CDR1 MNHNS and CDR2 SASEGT come from the germline V gene. This sample stems from a study of T cells in Graves' hyperthyroidism and ophthalmopathy. Overall study results and limits: Before onset, ophthalmopathy was predicted by the model a median 6.5 months earlier. Stable hyperthyroidism was told apart from ophthalmopathy by a model built on 13 V-J features.

The study excluded patients with uncontrolled infection, other autoimmune disease, pregnancy or lactation. The chain carries TRBV6-1 and TRBJ1-2, with D hard to call. The sequenced sample was blood. This receptor was taken from a man aged 18-30 years with Graves' ophthalmopathy. The CDR3 reads CASSETAYGYTF. The CDR3 DNA follows: TGTGCCAGCAGTGAAACGGCGTATGGCTACACCTTC.